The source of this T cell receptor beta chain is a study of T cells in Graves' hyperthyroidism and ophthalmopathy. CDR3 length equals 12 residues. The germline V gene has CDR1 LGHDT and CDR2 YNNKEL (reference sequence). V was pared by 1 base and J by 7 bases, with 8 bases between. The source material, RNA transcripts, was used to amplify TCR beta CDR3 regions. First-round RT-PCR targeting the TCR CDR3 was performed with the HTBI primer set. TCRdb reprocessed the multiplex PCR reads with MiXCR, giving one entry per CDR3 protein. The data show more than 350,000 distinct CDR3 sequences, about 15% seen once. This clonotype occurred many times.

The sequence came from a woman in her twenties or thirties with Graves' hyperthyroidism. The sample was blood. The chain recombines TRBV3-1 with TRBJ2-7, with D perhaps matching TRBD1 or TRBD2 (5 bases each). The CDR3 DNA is TGTGCCAGCAGCCAAGCTGGGGGTGAGCAGTACTTC. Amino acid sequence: CASSQAGGEQYF.